Sequencing of this TCR beta chain was carried out in a study of vaccination and CD4 T cells after COVID-19 (dated by TCRdb to 2021 to 2024). Broadly, across the study: In the convalescent cohort there were six males and four females, among whom were two Hispanic individuals, seven Caucasians, two Asians and one multiracial person. Two doses of either the Pfizer-BioNTech BNT162b2 vaccine (n=8) or the Moderna mRNA-1273 vaccine (n=2) were administered to participants. Post-COVID blood samples from convalescent patients were collected a median of around 100 days after diagnosis, with a range of 35 to 161 days. Post-vaccine blood samples were taken a median of around 68 days after the second vaccine dose, with a range of about 13 to 241 days. Overlapping spike peptide pools from SARS-CoV-2 and from the common cold coronaviruses HCoV-NL63, HCoV-OC43 and HCoV-229E were used as culture stimuli. Control cultures received a CEFX viral epitope pool as the positive control, an HIV-1 Nef peptide pool as the negative control, or no peptide. In roughly 10 COVID-19 convalescent patients and a handful of infection-naive healthy vaccine recipients, the spike-specific CD4+ TCR repertoire before mRNA vaccination was compared with the repertoire after mRNA vaccination. An earlier paper using these donors assessed, at the TCR clonotype level, memory CD4+ T cell crossreactivity between SARS-CoV-2 and common cold coronavirus spike proteins.

The treatment or condition label on this specimen signifies: roughly 10-day PBMC culture with coronavirus spike peptide pools or control peptides (ViraFEST assay). CD4+ T cells from unexposed donors were collected before the COVID-19 pandemic (2011-2018). The ViraFEST assay, used in the study, expanded antigen-specific T cells with peptide pools and then identified the expanded clonotypes through TCR sequencing. Each well held some 2 million PBMCs cultured with roughly 10 ug/ml peptide pools in IMDM containing around 5% human AB serum and 7.5 to 10 IU/ml IL-2. Half of the culture medium was replaced with fresh IL-2-containing medium on days 3 and 7. After approximately 11 days of culture, CD4+ T cells were isolated by negative selection with the EasySep CD4+ T cell isolation kit. Unexposed donor CD4+ T cells were tested for reactivity to SARS-CoV-2 S and N and four common cold coronavirus spike pools, as cell number allowed. Ficoll-Paque Plus gradient centrifugation was used to isolate PBMCs from whole blood, and the isolated PBMCs were then either used fresh or cryopreserved at -140C. Triplicate wells were generally used for each culture condition. Leukapheresis product for the unexposed donors was bought commercially.

Library construction relied on PCR. At the Johns Hopkins FTIC core, DNA from the cultured CD4+ T cells underwent TCR sequencing with the Oncomine TCR Beta short-read assay. The QIAamp micro DNA kit was used to extract genomic DNA from the cultured CD4+ T cells. Oncomine TCR Beta libraries made from cultured CD4+ T cells were pooled using unique dual indexes and sequenced on an Illumina iSeq 100. The published analysis was carried out like this. Non-productive sequences were removed, and CDR3s not starting with C, not ending with F or W, or shorter than 7 amino acids were discarded. Antigen-specific clonotypes were identified using the MANAFEST web application through comparison of peptide-stimulated wells with reference and other culture wells. An FDR below 0.05, an odds ratio above 5, and a productive frequency above 0.1% in at least two of three replicate wells were required for clones to be considered positive. Clonotypes that were significantly expanded in both SARS-CoV-2 spike wells and at least one common cold coronavirus spike condition were defined as cross-reactive. Levenshtein distances (stringdist) and unrooted phylogenetic trees (ape) in R version 3.6.1 were used to assess CDR3 homology. The public reads were reprocessed in TCRdb via fastp at Q25 and MiXCR, keeping in-frame beta chains. Rows matching on CDR3 protein sequence are summarized as one entry with the most common DNA and genes. In this record, the V and J calls reflect TCRdb's handling and not the investigators' own analysis. A total of roughly 6,800 distinct CDR3 sequences appear in this sample, approximately 32% of them only once. The leading ten clones occupy around 26% of the sample.

V has 10 bases trimmed and J has 5 bases trimmed; junction bases matching no gene number 16. The CDR3 spans 15 residues, from the cysteine through the phenylalanine. The read is trimmed to its CDR3 DNA, 45 bases read in frame from base 1. Reading the germline V gene gives CDR1 ENHRY and CDR2 SYGVKD. Turning to this clonotype: The antigen it binds to is not known. No base quality information exists; no much larger clone differs at one position.

Summary of the overall study and its limitations: The number of convalescent patients in the study was relatively small, and the study did not examine early timepoints following natural infection. Nearly all vaccine-specific clones in convalescent patients (304 of 307) were mono-reactive for SARS-CoV-2 spike rather than cross-reactive with common cold coronaviruses. In convalescent patients, a median approximately 90% of post-vaccine SARS-CoV-2-reactive clones were detected only after vaccination, suggesting vaccine-specific priming. An increase in the median number of SARS-CoV-2-reactive clonotypes from 20 to 25 after infection to a few dozen after vaccination was observed, but the change was not found to be significant.

The sequence was obtained from a human donor in good health. The chain couples TRBV10-3 to TRBJ1-2; 7 central nucleotides agree with TRBD1. Source material: CD4+ T cells from blood, cultured in vitro. The CDR3 reads CASHDRVEMPYGYTF. The DNA reads TGTGCCAGCCACGACAGGGTGGAAATGCCTTATGGCTACACCTTC.